One TCR beta chain is described in this entry. Germline loops: CDR1 SGHAT, CDR2 FQNNGV. Trimming left V 4 bases short and J 3 bases short, with 13 bases between. The CDR3 consists of 14 residues. This specimen belongs to a study of CD8 T cells in ankylosing spondylitis. MiXCR, run by TCRdb on the 5' RACE reads, gives a single entry per CDR3 protein. This table holds about 92,000 distinct CDR3 sequences, 8.8% found once. The chain links TRBV11-2 to TRBJ2-7; no firm D call. This receptor was taken from a male donor with ankylosing spondylitis or in good health (not recorded which). The sample consisted of blood, either unsorted or a sorted T cell fraction (not recorded which). The CDR3 coding sequence is TGTGCCAGCAGCTCACGGGCCGGTCTCTACGAGCAGTACTTC. The encoded protein is CASSSRAGLYEQYF.